A selection of T cell receptor beta chains follows, all from one sample in a study of radiotherapy plus CTLA-4 blockade in lung cancer. Only in-frame clones appear in the TCRdb table, and some are missing; sequencing was by immunoSEQ multiplex PCR. The sample yields over 12,000 clones, 80% to 90% seen once. The sequencing used peripheral blood, collected from a patient treated with radiotherapy plus ipilimumab. These receptors came from a human donor with non-small cell lung cancer that progressed on radiotherapy plus ipilimumab. Some clones in this sample may be carry-over from other donors' samples. Each CDR3 is given with its conserved first and last residue. The D gene is left open where the match is weak. Clone size, where shown, is once, few, many, or a class for clones that have expanded.

>TRBJ1-5|TRBV2|NA|TRBD1
CASSQTGNSNQPQHF
TGTGCCAGCAGCCAGACAGGGAATAGCAATCAGCCCCAGCATTTT
>TRBJ1-1|TRBV5-1|NA|NA
CASSLLPNLRENTEAFF
TGCGCCAGCAGCCTCCTGCCTAACCTGAGAGAGAACACTGAAGCTTTCTTT
>TRBJ2-2|TRBV6-5|NA|TRBD2
CASRQAGGAPGELFF
TGTGCCAGCAGACAGGCGGGGGGGGCTCCCGGGGAGCTGTTTTTT
>TRBJ2-7|TRBV6-4|NA|TRBD2
CASSDLGLAGARYEQYF
TGTGCCAGCAGTGACCTTGGACTAGCGGGAGCTCGGTACGAGCAGTACTTC
>TRBJ2-7|TRBV7-9|NA|TRBD2
CASSMTSGEQYF
TGTGCCAGCAGCATGACTAGCGGCGAGCAGTACTTC
>TRBJ2-3|TRBV10-3|NA|TRBD2
CAISGPTVRGARTDTQYF
TGTGCCATCAGTGGCCCGACGGTGCGGGGGGCCCGGACAGATACGCAGTATTTT
>TRBJ1-1|TRBV7-6|NA|NA
CASSLAGQGNTEAFF
TGTGCCAGCAGCTTAGCGGGGCAGGGTAACACTGAAGCTTTCTTT
>TRBJ2-7|TRBV15|NA|NA
CATSRDRMSSYEQYF
TGTGCCACCAGCAGAGATCGAATGAGCTCCTACGAGCAGTACTTC
>TRBJ1-1|TRBV6-1|NA|NA
CASSETGNTEAFF
TGTGCCAGCAGTGAAACAGGAAACACTGAAGCTTTCTTT
>TRBJ1-4|TRBV2|NA|TRBD1
CASRAGGLKEKLFF
TGTGCCAGCAGGGCAGGGGGCCTAAAGGAAAAACTGTTTTTT
>TRBJ1-1|TRBV11-3|NA|TRBD1
CASSSGGAEAFF
TGTGCCAGCAGCTCAGGGGGCGCCGAAGCTTTCTTT
>TRBJ1-2|TRBV14|NA|TRBD1
CASSQGGQAANYGYTF
TGTGCCAGCAGCCAAGGGGGACAGGCCGCTAACTATGGCTACACCTTC
>TRBJ1-2|TRBV5-1|NA|NA
CASRNPWADPYGYTF
TGCGCCAGCAGGAACCCCTGGGCCGACCCTTATGGCTACACCTTC
>TRBJ1-1|TRBV12-5|few|NA
CASGLEPVGTEAFF
TGTGCTAGTGGTTTGGAACCAGTTGGCACTGAAGCTTTCTTT
>TRBJ2-5|TRBV12-5|NA|NA
CASGLPGFPETQYF
TGTGCTAGTGGTTTGCCAGGATTCCCAGAGACCCAGTACTTC
>TRBJ2-7|TRBV4-1|NA|TRBD2
CASSQERELAGYYEQYF
TGCGCCAGCAGCCAAGAAAGGGAACTAGCGGGGTACTACGAGCAGTACTTC
>TRBJ2-7|TRBV13|NA|NA
CASSLVNSPLDEQYF
TGTGCCAGCAGCTTGGTCAACAGCCCTTTGGACGAGCAGTACTTC
>TRBJ1-2|TRBV7-2|NA|NA
CASSIGRDGYTF
TGTGCCAGCAGCATAGGCAGGGATGGCTACACCTTC
>TRBJ1-1|TRBV19|NA|NA
CASSWDGGRAEAFF
TGTGCCAGTAGTTGGGACGGGGGGCGGGCTGAAGCTTTCTTT
>TRBJ2-5|TRBV19|NA|NA
CASSNGAPGETQYF
TGTGCCAGTAGTAATGGGGCTCCAGGGGAGACCCAGTACTTC
>TRBJ1-5|TRBV6-6|NA|TRBD1
CASRQTGASNQPQHF
TGTGCCAGCAGACAGACAGGGGCCAGCAATCAGCCCCAGCATTTT
>TRBJ2-3|TRBV5-1|NA|TRBD1
CASSSGTGVDTQYF
TGCGCCAGCAGCTCCGGGACAGGGGTGGATACGCAGTATTTT
>TRBJ2-2|TRBV11-2|NA|TRBD2
CASSSKGPGLAGARELFF
TGTGCCAGCAGCTCGAAGGGCCCGGGACTAGCGGGAGCTAGGGAGCTGTTTTTT
>TRBJ2-2|TRBV2|NA|TRBD2
CASRTSGGNTGELFF
TGTGCCAGCAGGACTAGCGGGGGGAACACCGGGGAGCTGTTTTTT
>TRBJ2-1|TRBV6-1|once|NA
CASVPSSYNEQFF
TGTGCCTCAGTTCCAAGCTCCTACAATGAGCAGTTCTTC
>TRBJ2-7|TRBV2|NA|TRBD2
CASSDTSGSLSYEQYF
TGTGCCAGCAGTGACACTAGCGGGAGTCTATCCTACGAGCAGTACTTC
>TRBJ2-1|TRBV5-1|NA|TRBD1
CASIVGTAGLNEQFF
TGCGCCAGCATCGTAGGGACAGCCGGTCTGAATGAGCAGTTCTTC